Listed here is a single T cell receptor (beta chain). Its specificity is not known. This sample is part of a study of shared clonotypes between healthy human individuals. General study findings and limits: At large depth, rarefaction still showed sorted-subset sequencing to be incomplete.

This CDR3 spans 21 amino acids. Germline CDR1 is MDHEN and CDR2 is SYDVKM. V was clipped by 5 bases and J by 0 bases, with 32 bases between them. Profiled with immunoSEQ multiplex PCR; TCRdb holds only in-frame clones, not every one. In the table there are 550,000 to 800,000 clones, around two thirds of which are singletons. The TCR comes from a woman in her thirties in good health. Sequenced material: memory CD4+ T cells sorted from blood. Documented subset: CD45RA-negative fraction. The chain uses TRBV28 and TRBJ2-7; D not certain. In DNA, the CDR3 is TGTGCCAGCAGTCCTTCCGGCGACCCCTGGCAGCGAAGAATAGCCTCCTACGAGCAGTACTTC. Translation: CASSPSGDPWQRRIASYEQYF.